This T cell receptor beta chain is from a study of blood T cells in healthy people across ages. Alongside a J-beta primer mix, a sample-barcoded 5' primer served in a second PCR lasting roughly 6 to 11 cycles. The authors tagged each cDNA molecule using a template-switch adaptor with 12 random nucleotides. Every sample produced at least 3 million CDR3-containing paired-end reads. TCRdb independently ran MiXCR on the 5' RACE reads; one entry per CDR3 protein. The data show approximately 900,000 distinct CDR3 sequences, roughly 43% seen once. Isolated PBMCs totaled at least 6 million in each sample. The V segment lost 6 bases and the J segment 5 bases; nucleotides outside the gene matches: 9. The CDR3 loop spans 14 amino acids. The germline V gene encodes CDR1 SNHLY and CDR2 FYNNEI.

This receptor was obtained from a man between 25 and 39 years old in good health. The sample was blood. This chain uses TRBV2 with TRBJ1-2, with 7 bases fitting TRBD1. CDR3 residues: CASRGYRGRYGYTF. For the CDR3, the DNA is TGTGCCAGCAGGGGGTACAGGGGACGTTATGGCTACACCTTC.